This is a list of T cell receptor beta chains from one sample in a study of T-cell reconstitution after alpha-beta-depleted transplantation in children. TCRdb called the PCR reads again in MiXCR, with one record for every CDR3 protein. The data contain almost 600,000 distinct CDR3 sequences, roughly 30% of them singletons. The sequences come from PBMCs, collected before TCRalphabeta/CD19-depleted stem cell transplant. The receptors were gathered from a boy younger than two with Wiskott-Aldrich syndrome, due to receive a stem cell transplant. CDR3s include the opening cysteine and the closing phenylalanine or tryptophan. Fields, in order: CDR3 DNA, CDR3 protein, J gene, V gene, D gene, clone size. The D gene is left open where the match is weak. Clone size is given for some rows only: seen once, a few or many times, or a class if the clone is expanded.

CDR3nt: TGTGCCAGCAGCCCGGGGCTAGCGGGTTCATTCATTGATACGCAGTATTTT
CDR3aa: CASSPGLAGSFIDTQYF
j_gene: TRBJ2-3
v_gene: TRBV7-6
d_gene: TRBD2
abundance: .

CDR3nt: TGCAGTGCTCGCCTCCCGGGACAGGGGTATTCACCCCTCCACTTT
CDR3aa: CSARLPGQGYSPLHF
j_gene: TRBJ1-6
v_gene: TRBV20-1
d_gene: TRBD1
abundance: few

CDR3nt: TGCGCCAGCAGCTTGGGGGGCGCGGTTCGGTACAATGAGCAGTTCTTC
CDR3aa: CASSLGGAVRYNEQFF
j_gene: TRBJ2-1
v_gene: TRBV5-1
d_gene: .
abundance: .

CDR3nt: TGTGCCAGCAGCTTAGTGTCAGGGTTAAAAGATACGCAGTATTTT
CDR3aa: CASSLVSGLKDTQYF
j_gene: TRBJ2-3
v_gene: TRBV7-9
d_gene: .
abundance: .

CDR3nt: TGTGCCAGCAGTTTCCTCTTGGGTTATAACGAGCAGTACTTC
CDR3aa: CASSFLLGYNEQYF
j_gene: TRBJ2-7
v_gene: TRBV28
d_gene: .
abundance: many

CDR3nt: TGTGCCAGCAGCCCCCGAATAGCGGGAGGTAGTTCCTACAATGAGCAGTTCTTC
CDR3aa: CASSPRIAGGSSYNEQFF
j_gene: TRBJ2-1
v_gene: TRBV7-8
d_gene: TRBD2
abundance: few

CDR3nt: TGTGCCAGCAGCTTAAATCCGGGGACAGGGGCTTTCTTT
CDR3aa: CASSLNPGTGAFF
j_gene: TRBJ1-1
v_gene: TRBV7-2
d_gene: TRBD1
abundance: few

CDR3nt: TGCAGCGTTGTAAGGACACAGAACACTGAAGCTTTCTTT
CDR3aa: CSVVRTQNTEAFF
j_gene: TRBJ1-1
v_gene: TRBV29-1
d_gene: .
abundance: .

CDR3nt: TGTGCCAGCAGCCAAGTTTTAGCGAGCTACAATGAGCAGTTCTTC
CDR3aa: CASSQVLASYNEQFF
j_gene: TRBJ2-1
v_gene: TRBV3-1
d_gene: .
abundance: few

CDR3nt: TGCAGTGCCAGCAAGGGACAACCCTTATTCGATGAGCAGTTCTTC
CDR3aa: CSASKGQPLFDEQFF
j_gene: TRBJ2-1
v_gene: TRBV20-1
d_gene: .
abundance: few

CDR3nt: TGTGCCAGCAGCAAGTACCAAGAGACCCAGTACTTC
CDR3aa: CASSKYQETQYF
j_gene: TRBJ2-5
v_gene: TRBV5-5
d_gene: .
abundance: few

CDR3nt: TGTGCCAGCAGTTCATATTACAGGGGAGACACCATATATTTT
CDR3aa: CASSSYYRGDTIYF
j_gene: TRBJ1-3
v_gene: TRBV27
d_gene: TRBD1
abundance: few

CDR3nt: TGTGCCAGCAGGGCCGTAGCGGGAGGGGTACAAGAGACCCAGTACTTC
CDR3aa: CASRAVAGGVQETQYF
j_gene: TRBJ2-5
v_gene: TRBV27
d_gene: TRBD2
abundance: many

CDR3nt: TGTGCCAGCAGTTATGCAACGGGGATTTCCAATCAGCCCCAGCATTTT
CDR3aa: CASSYATGISNQPQHF
j_gene: TRBJ1-5
v_gene: TRBV12-3/TRBV12-4
d_gene: .
abundance: few

CDR3nt: TGTGCCAGCACCCGGACAGGCCTTCAAGAGACCCAGTACTTC
CDR3aa: CASTRTGLQETQYF
j_gene: TRBJ2-5
v_gene: TRBV5-6
d_gene: TRBD1
abundance: .

CDR3nt: TGTGCCAGCAGCTTAGCAGTTGGAGGTAGCGGGAGGCGAAATGAGCAGTTCTTC
CDR3aa: CASSLAVGGSGRRNEQFF
j_gene: TRBJ2-1
v_gene: TRBV11-1
d_gene: TRBD2
abundance: .